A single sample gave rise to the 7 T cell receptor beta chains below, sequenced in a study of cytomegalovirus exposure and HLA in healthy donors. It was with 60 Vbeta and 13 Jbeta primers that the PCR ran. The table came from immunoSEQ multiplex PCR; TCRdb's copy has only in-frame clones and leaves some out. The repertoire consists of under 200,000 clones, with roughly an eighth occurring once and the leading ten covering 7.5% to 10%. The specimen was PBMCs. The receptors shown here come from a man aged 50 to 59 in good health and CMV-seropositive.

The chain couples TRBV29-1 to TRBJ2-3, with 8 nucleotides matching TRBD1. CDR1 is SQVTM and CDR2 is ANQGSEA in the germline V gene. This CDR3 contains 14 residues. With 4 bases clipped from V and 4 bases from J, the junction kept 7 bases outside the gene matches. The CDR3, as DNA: TGCAGCGTTGGCATCAGGGGGCGGGCAGATACGCAGTATTTT. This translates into CSVGIRGRADTQYF.

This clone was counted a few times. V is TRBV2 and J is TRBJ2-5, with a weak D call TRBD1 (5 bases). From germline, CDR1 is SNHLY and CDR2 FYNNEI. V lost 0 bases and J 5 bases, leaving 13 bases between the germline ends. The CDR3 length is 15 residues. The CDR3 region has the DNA TGTGCCAGCAGTGAAGCCCAGGGAAGCGCGGAGACCCAGTACTTC. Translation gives CASSEAQGSAETQYF.

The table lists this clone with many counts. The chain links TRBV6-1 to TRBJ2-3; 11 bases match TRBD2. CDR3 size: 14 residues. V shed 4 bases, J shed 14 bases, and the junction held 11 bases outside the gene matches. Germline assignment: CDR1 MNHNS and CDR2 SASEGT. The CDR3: CASSAPPASGGTYF. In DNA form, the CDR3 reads TGTGCCAGCAGTGCCCCGCCGGCTAGCGGGGGGACGTATTTT.

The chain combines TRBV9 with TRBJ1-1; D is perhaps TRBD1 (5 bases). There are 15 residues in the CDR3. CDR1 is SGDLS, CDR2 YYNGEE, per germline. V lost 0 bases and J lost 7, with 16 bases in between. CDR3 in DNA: TGTGCCAGCAGCGTAGGGGACCGGGAGGATGGTGAAGCTTTCTTT. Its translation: CASSVGDREDGEAFF. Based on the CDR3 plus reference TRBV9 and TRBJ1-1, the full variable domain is DSGVTQTPKHLITATGQRVTLRCSPRSGDLSVYWYQQSLDQGLQFLIQYYNGEERAKGNILERFSAQQFPDLHSELNLSSLELGDSALYFCASSVGDREDGEAFFGQGTRLTVV.

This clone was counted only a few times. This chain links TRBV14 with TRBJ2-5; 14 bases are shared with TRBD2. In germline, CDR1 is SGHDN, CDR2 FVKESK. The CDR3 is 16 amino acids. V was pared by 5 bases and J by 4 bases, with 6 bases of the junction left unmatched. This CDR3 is CASSSSGTSGGETQYF. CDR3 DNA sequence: TGTGCCAGCAGCTCTTCCGGGACTAGCGGGGGAGAGACCCAGTACTTC.

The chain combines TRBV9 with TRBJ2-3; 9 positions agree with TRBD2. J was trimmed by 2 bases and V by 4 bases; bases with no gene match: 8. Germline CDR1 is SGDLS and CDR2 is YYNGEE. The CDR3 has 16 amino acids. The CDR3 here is CASSTLAGLNTDTQYF. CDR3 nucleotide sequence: TGTGCCAGCAGCACCCTAGCGGGGCTAAACACAGATACGCAGTATTTT.

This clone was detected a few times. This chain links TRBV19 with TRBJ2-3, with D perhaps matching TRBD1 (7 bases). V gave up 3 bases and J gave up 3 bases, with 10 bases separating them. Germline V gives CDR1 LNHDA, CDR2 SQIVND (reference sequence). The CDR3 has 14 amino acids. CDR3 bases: TGTGCCAGTAGTATGGCAGGGGGGACAGATACGCAGTATTTT. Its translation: CASSMAGGTDTQYF.